This TCR beta chain was sequenced in a study of cytomegalovirus exposure and HLA in healthy donors. Across the whole study: Assignment to the Caucasian-associated ancestry cluster applied to more than 75% of the approximately 400 genotyped donors.

Worth noting for this clone: The target antigen is unknown.

Whole-study findings and limits: Analyzed later, association rates of TCRs varied across HLA loci, with DRB1 most and HLA-C fewest. An apparent linkage of common viral pathogens to several of the most significant clusters emerged in a later analysis. Most likely, a cluster of highly shared sequence variants arose as a sequencing artifact.

Primers: 60 Vbeta forward and 13 Jbeta reverse. Here immunoSEQ multiplex PCR was the method, and the copy in TCRdb shows in-frame clones only, minus some. The table shows over 130,000 clones, with approximately 72% occurring only once. V lost 0 bases, J lost 4 bases, and 10 bases lay in between. CDR3 length: 15 residues. In germline, CDR1 is SGHRS, CDR2 YFSETQ. This TCR derives from a woman aged 60-75 years in good health and CMV-seronegative. The sequencing input was PBMCs. V gene TRBV5-1 combines with J gene TRBJ2-2; the D is unclear. The CDR3 loop reads CASSLVGDTTGELFF. In nucleotides, the CDR3 is TGCGCCAGCAGCTTGGTGGGCGACACCACCGGGGAGCTGTTTTTT.